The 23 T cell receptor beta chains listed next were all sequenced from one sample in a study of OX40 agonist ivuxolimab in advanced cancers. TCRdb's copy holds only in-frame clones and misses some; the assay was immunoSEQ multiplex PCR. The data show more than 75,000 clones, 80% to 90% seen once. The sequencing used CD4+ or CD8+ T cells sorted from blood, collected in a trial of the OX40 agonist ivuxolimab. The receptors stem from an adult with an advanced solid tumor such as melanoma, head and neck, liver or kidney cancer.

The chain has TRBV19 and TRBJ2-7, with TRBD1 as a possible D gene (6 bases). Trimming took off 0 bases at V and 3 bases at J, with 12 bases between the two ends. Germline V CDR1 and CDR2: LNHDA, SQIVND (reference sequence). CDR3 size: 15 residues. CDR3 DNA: TGTGCCAGTAGTATAGAAGGCCAGGGGTTCTACGAGCAGTACTTC. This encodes CASSIEGQGFYEQYF.

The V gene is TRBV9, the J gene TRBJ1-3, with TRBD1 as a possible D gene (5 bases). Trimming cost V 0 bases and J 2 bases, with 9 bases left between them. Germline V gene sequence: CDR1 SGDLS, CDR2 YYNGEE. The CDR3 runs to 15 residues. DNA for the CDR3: TGTGCCAGCAGCGTAGGGTCAGGGACTGGAAACACCATATATTTT. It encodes CASSVGSGTGNTIYF.

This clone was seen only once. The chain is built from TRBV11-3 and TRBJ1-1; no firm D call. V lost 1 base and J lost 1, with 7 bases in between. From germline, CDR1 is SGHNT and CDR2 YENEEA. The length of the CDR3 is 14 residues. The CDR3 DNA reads TGTGCCAGCAGCTTAGCTCGGCAGAACACTGAAGCTTTCTTT. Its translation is CASSLARQNTEAFF.

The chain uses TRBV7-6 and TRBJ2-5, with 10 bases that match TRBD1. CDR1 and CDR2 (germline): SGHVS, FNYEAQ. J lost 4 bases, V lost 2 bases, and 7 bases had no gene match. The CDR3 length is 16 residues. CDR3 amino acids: CASSLLGTGVPETQYF. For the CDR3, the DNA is TGTGCCAGCAGCTTACTCGGGACAGGGGTCCCAGAGACCCAGTACTTC.

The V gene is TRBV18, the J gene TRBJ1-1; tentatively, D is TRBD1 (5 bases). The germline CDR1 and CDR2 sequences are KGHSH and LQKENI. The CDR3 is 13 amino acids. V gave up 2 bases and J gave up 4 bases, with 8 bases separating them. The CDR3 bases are TGTGCCAGCTCACCAGGGGGGTCCACTGAAGCTTTCTTT. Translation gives CASSPGGSTEAFF.

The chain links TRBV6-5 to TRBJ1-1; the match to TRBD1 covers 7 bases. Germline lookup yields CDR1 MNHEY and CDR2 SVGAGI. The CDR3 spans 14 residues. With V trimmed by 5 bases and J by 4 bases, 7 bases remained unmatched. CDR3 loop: CASSARQGSTEAFF. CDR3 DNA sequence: TGTGCCAGCAGTGCGCGACAGGGCTCCACTGAAGCTTTCTTT.

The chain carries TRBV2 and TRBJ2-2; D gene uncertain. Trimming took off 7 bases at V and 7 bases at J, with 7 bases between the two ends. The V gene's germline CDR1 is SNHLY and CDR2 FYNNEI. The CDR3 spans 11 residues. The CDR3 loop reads CASTLNGELFF. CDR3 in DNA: TGTGCCAGCACCTTGAACGGGGAGCTGTTTTTT.

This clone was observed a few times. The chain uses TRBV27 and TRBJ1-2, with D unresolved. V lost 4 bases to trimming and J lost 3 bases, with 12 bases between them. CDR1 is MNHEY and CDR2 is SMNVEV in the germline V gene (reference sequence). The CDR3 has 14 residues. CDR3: CASSSLGFDYGYTF. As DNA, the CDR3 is TGTGCCAGCAGTTCCCTGGGTTTCGACTATGGCTACACCTTC.

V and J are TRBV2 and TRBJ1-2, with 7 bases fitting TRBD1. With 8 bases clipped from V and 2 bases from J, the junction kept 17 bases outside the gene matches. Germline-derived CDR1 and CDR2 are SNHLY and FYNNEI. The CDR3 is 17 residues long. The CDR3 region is CASSRGGSTGENYGYTF. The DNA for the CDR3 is TGTGCCAGCTCCAGAGGAGGGAGCACAGGGGAGAACTATGGCTACACCTTC.

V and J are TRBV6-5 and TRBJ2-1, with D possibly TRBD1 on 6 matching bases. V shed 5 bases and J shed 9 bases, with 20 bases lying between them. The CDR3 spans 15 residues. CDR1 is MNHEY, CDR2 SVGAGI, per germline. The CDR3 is CASSIRDTLSAEQFF. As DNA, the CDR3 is TGTGCCAGCAGTATTCGGGACACTCTCTCGGCTGAGCAGTTCTTC.

Written as DNA, the CDR3 is TGCGCCAGCAGCGGACCGGGACAGGGCCTTTACAATGAGCAGTTCTTC. It translates to CASSGPGQGLYNEQFF. The V gene is TRBV5-1, the J gene TRBJ2-1, with 9 nucleotides matching TRBD1. Germline values: CDR1 SGHRS, CDR2 YFSETQ. V gave up 4 bases and J gave up 4 bases; unmatched junction bases: 9. This CDR3 contains 16 residues.

CDR3 in amino acids: CASSLKGQGWSEQYF. For the CDR3, the DNA is TGTGCCAGCAGTTTAAAGGGACAGGGATGGAGCGAGCAGTACTTC. V usage is TRBV27 and J usage is TRBJ2-7, with 9 bases lining up with TRBD1. CDR3 length: 15 residues. Germline-derived CDR1 and CDR2 are MNHEY and SMNVEV (reference sequence). With 2 bases clipped from V and 6 bases from J, the junction kept 8 bases outside the gene matches.

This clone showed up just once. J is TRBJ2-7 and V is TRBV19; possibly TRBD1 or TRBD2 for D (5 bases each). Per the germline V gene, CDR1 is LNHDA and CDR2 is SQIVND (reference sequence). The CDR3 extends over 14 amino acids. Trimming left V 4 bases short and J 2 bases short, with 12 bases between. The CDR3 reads CASSNRDGAYEQYF. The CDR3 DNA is TGTGCCAGTAGTAACCGGGACGGAGCCTACGAGCAGTACTTC.

This chain's CDR3 is CASKKAANTGELFF. CDR3 nucleotide sequence: TGTGCCAGCAAAAAAGCGGCGAACACCGGGGAGCTGTTTTTT. The genes are TRBV5-3 and TRBJ2-2; the D gene is possibly TRBD2 (5 bases). TRBV5-3 is an ORF, and what it does is uncertain. The CDR3 spans 14 residues. V dropped 8 bases and J dropped 0 bases, with 11 bases sitting between them.

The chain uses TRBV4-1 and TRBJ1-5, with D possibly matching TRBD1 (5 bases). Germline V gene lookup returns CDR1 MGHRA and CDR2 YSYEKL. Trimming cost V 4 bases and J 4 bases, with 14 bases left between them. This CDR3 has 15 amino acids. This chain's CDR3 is CASSPTRDFNQPQHF. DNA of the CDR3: TGCGCCAGCAGCCCGACCAGGGACTTTAATCAGCCCCAGCATTTT.

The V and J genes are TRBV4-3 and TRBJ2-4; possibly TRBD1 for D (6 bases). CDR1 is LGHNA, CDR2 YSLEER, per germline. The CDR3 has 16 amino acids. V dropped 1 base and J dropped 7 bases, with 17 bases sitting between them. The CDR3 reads CASSQGGEQGRNIQYF. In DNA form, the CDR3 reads TGCGCCAGCAGCCAAGGAGGTGAGCAGGGGCGGAACATTCAGTACTTC.

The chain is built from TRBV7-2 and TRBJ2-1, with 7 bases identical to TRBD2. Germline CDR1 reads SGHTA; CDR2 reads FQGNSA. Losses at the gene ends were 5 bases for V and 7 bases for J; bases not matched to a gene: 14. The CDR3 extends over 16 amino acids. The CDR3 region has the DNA TGTGCCAGCAGCCCCCCCGGCGGGAGCTTTGGTAATGAGCAGTTCTTC. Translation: CASSPPGGSFGNEQFF. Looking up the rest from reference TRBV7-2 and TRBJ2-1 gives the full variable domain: GAGVSQSPSNKVTEKGKDVELRCDPISGHTALYWYRQSLGQGLEFLIYFQGNSAPDKSGLPSDRFSAERTGGSVSTLTIQRTQQEDSAVYLCASSPPGGSFGNEQFFGPGTRLTVL.

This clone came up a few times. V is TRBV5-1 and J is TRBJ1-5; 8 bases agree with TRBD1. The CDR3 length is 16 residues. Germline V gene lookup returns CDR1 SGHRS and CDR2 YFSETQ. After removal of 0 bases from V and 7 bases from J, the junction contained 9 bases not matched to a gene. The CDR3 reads CASSLGAGGAEQPQHF. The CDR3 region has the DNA TGCGCCAGCAGCTTGGGGGCAGGGGGCGCTGAGCAGCCCCAGCATTTT.

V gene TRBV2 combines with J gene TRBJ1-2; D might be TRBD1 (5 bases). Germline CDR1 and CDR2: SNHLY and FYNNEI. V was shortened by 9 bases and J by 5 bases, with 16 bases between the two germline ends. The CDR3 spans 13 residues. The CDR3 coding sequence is TGTGCCAGACAGGACCCCCCATCTTATGGCTACACCTTC. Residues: CARQDPPSYGYTF.

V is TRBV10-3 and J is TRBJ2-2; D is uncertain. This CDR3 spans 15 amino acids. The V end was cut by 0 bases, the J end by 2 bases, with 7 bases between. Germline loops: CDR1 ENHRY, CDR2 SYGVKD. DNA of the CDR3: TGTGCCATCAGTGAGTCAGGGCCTAACACCGGGGAGCTGTTTTTT. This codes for CAISESGPNTGELFF.

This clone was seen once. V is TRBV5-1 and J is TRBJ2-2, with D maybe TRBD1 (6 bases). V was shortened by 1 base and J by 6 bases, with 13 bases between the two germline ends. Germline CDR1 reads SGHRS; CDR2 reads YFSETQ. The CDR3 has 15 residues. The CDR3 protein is CASSLTGKEAGELFF. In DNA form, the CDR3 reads TGCGCCAGCAGCTTGACAGGGAAAGAGGCCGGGGAGCTGTTTTTT. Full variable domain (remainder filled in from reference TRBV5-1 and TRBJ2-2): KAGVTQTPRYLIKTRGQQVTLSCSPISGHRSVSWYQQTPGQGLQFLFEYFSETQRNKGNFPGRFSGRQFSNSRSEMNVSTLELGDSALYLCASSLTGKEAGELFFGEGSRLTVL.

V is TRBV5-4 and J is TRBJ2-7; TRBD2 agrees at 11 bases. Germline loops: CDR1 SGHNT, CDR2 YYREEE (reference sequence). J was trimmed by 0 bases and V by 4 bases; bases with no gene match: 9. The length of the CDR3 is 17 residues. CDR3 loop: CASSIRSGGAGSYEQYF. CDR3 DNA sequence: TGTGCCAGCAGCATTCGTAGCGGGGGGGCCGGCTCCTACGAGCAGTACTTC.

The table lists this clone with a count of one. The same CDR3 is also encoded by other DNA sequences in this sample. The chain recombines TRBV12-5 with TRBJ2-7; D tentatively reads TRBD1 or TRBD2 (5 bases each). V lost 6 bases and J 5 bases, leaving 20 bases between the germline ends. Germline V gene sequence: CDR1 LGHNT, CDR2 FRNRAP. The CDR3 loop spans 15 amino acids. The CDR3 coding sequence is TGTGCTAGTGGCCTCGACGGGGCAGGTATGAACGAGCAGTACTTC. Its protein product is CASGLDGAGMNEQYF.